The 16 T cell receptor beta chains below come from one sample, sequenced in a study of monozygotic twins with inflammatory bowel disease. TCRdb re-called the 5' RACE reads and gives one entry per CDR3 protein, without DNA. The data show some 440,000 distinct CDR3 sequences, and the top ten clones hold 2% to 2.5%. Input material: blood. Receptors originate from a human donor with ulcerative colitis or Crohn's disease, or a healthy co-twin of an affected twin (not recorded which).

This chain links TRBV29-1 with TRBJ2-5; TCRdb gives TRBD1 as the D gene, but with no DNA this cannot be confirmed. The CDR3 has 13 amino acids. Germline loops: CDR1 SQVTM, CDR2 ANQGSEA. This CDR3 is CSVPLQGAETQYF.

This sequence joins TRBV5-1 and TRBJ2-6; the D call from TCRdb, TRBD1, cannot be confirmed without DNA. This CDR3 contains 20 residues. In germline, CDR1 is SGHRS, CDR2 YFSETQ. CDR3 amino acids: CASSLAFGQGRSSGANVLTF. Together with reference TRBV5-1 and TRBJ2-6, the CDR3 gives the full variable domain: KAGVTQTPRYLIKTRGQQVTLSCSPISGHRSVSWYQQTPGQGLQFLFEYFSETQRNKGNFPGRFSGRQFSNSRSEMNVSTLELGDSALYLCASSLAFGQGRSSGANVLTFGAGSRLTVL.

CDR3 region: CAKPGHPSTDTQYF. The rearrangement joins TRBV24-1 to TRBJ2-3; TCRdb proposes TRBD1, but this gene call is untestable without DNA. CDR1 is KGHDR, CDR2 SFDVKD, per germline. This CDR3 spans 14 amino acids.

CDR3 sequence: CASSLSEGGGGYTF. The chain combines TRBV7-6 with TRBJ1-2. The length of the CDR3 is 14 residues. The germline CDR1 and CDR2 sequences are SGHVS and FNYEAQ.

The V and J genes are TRBV3-1 and TRBJ2-2; the D call from TCRdb, TRBD2, cannot be confirmed without DNA. Looked up from germline, CDR1 is LGHDT and CDR2 is YNNKEL (reference sequence). This CDR3 contains 15 residues. CDR3 loop: CASSSGTSGTGELFF.

The gene calls are TRBV18 and TRBJ1-1; TCRdb's assignment of TRBD1 cannot be checked, as there is no DNA. Germline CDR1 and CDR2: KGHSH and LQKENI. The CDR3 has 14 residues. CDR3: CASSPWDRGTEAFF.

The CDR3 here is CASSSGLAGPNEQFF. J is TRBJ2-1 and V is TRBV7-9; TCRdb's assignment of TRBD2 cannot be checked, as there is no DNA. Per germline, CDR1 SEHNR and CDR2 FQNEAQ (reference sequence). This CDR3 spans 15 amino acids.

The chain uses TRBV5-6 and TRBJ2-1; TCRdb outputs TRBD2, but without DNA this stays unchecked. The CDR3 has 15 amino acids. The germline V gene encodes CDR1 SGHDT and CDR2 YYEEEE. The CDR3 sequence: CASSLPGLASNEQFF.

This chain connects TRBV15 to TRBJ2-1; TCRdb calls TRBD1, which cannot be checked without DNA. The CDR3 length is 12 residues. Germline CDR1 and CDR2: LNHNV and YYDKDF (reference sequence). The CDR3 region is CATSMGDNEQFF. Full variable domain (outside the CDR3, taken from reference TRBV15 and TRBJ2-1): DAMVIQNPRYQVTQFGKPVTLSCSQTLNHNVMYWYQQKSSQAPKLLFHYYDKDFNNEADTPDNFQSRRPNTSFCFLDIRSPGLGDTAMYLCATSMGDNEQFFGPGTRLTVL.

This chain links TRBV4-1 with TRBJ2-7. Germline values: CDR1 MGHRA, CDR2 YSYEKL. The CDR3 spans 13 residues. This chain's CDR3 is CASSQDPSGEQYF.

This chain links TRBV7-6 with TRBJ2-7; without DNA, the TCRdb call of TRBD1 cannot be checked. The CDR3 is made up of 18 amino acids. Germline V gene data show CDR1 as SGHVS and CDR2 as FNYEAQ. This CDR3 reads CASSLVSGSGAPSYEQYF.

The chain recombines TRBV29-1 with TRBJ1-1. The CDR3 contains 13 residues. Germline V CDR1 and CDR2: SQVTM, ANQGSEA. CDR3 loop: CSVEDRKNTEAFF.

V and J are TRBV7-2 and TRBJ2-1. The germline V gene has CDR1 SGHTA and CDR2 FQGNSA. The CDR3 runs to 16 residues. CDR3 residues: CASSLGSSVWEKEQFF.

This chain uses TRBV6-1 with TRBJ2-7; TCRdb outputs TRBD2, but without DNA this stays unchecked. CDR3 length equals 15 residues. CDR1 is MNHNS, CDR2 SASEGT, per germline. CDR3 residues: CASRKAGAQSYEQYF.

The chain couples TRBV19 to TRBJ1-1; the TCRdb D gene call, TRBD1, has no DNA to confirm it. CDR3 length: 13 amino acids. CDR1 and CDR2 from the germline V gene are LNHDA and SQIVND (reference sequence). The chain's CDR3 is CASSTRDRSEAFF.

The rearrangement joins TRBV20-1 to TRBJ1-5. The CDR3 is 16 residues long. Germline V gives CDR1 DFQATT, CDR2 SNEGSKA (reference sequence). The CDR3 region is CSARDLGNSGNQPQHF.